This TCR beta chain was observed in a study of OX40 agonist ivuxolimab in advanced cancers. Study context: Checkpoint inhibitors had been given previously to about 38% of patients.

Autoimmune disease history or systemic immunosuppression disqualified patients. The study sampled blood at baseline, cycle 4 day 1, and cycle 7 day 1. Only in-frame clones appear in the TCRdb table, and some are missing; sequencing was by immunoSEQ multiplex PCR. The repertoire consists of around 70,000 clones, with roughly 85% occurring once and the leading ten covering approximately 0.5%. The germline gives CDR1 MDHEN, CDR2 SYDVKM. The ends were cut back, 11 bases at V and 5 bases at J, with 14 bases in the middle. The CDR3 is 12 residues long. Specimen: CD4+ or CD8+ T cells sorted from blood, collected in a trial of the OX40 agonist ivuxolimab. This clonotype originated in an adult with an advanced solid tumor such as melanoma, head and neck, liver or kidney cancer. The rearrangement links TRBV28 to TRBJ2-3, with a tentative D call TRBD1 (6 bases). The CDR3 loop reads CALGEGGDTQYF. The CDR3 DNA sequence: TGTGCCCTCGGAGAAGGGGGAGATACGCAGTATTTT.